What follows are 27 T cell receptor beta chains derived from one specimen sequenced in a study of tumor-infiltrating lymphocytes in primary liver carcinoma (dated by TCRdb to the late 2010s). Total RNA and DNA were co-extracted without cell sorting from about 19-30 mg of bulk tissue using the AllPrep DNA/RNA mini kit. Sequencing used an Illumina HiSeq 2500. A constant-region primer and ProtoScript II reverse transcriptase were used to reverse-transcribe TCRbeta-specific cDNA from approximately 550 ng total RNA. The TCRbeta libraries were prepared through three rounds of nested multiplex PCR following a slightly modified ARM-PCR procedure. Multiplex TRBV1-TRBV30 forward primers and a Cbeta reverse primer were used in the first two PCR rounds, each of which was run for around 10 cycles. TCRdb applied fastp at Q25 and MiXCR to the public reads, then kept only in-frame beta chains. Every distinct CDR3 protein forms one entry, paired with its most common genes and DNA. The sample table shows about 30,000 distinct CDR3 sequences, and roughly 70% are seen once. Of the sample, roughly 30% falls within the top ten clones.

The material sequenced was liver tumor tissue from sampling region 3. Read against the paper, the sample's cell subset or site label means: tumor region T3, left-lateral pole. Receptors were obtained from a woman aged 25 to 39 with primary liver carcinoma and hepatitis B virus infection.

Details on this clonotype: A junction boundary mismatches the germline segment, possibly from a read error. The CDR3 is CVSRFRGAPSGNTIYF. The CDR3 coding sequence is TGTGTCAGCAGGTTTAGGGGAGCGCCCTCTGGAAACACCATATATTTT. V usage is TRBV13 and J usage is TRBJ1-3, with D perhaps TRBD1 (5 bases). The length of the CDR3 is 16 residues. Germline loops: CDR1 PRHDT, CDR2 FYEKMQ (reference sequence).

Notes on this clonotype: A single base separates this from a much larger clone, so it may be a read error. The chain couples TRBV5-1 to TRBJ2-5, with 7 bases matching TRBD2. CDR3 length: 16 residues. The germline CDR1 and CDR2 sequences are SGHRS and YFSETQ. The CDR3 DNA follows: TGCGCCAGCAGCTGGGAGGGGAGAGGGGCACAAGGGACCCACTACTTC. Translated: CASSWEGRGAQGTHYF.

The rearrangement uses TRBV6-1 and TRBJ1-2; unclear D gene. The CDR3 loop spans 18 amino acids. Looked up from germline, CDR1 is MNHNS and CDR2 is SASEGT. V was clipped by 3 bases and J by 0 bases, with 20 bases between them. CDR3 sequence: CASSEWFVVLRSNYGYTF. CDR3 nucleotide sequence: TGTGCCAGCAGTGAGTGGTTCGTGGTCCTTAGATCTAACTATGGCTACACCTTC.

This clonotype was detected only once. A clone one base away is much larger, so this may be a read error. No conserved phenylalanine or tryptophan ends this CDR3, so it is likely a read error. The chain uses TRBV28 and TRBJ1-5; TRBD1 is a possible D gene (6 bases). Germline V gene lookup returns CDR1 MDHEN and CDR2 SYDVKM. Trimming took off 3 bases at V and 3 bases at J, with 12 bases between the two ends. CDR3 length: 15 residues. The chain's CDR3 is CASSLGRGPNQPQHS. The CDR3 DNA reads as TGTGCCAGCAGTTTGGGCAGGGGCCCCAATCAGCCCCAGCATTCT.

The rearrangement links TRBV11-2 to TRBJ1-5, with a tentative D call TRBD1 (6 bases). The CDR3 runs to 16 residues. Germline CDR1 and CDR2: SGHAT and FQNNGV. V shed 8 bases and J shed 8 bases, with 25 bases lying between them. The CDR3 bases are TGTGCCAGCGGTTTAAATTTCGGGACATCAAATAAGCCCCAGCATTTT. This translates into CASGLNFGTSNKPQHF.

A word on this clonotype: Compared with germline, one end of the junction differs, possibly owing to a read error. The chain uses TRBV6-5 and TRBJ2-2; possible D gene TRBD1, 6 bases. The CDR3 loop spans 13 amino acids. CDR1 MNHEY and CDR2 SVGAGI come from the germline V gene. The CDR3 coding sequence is TGTGCCTGGAGTTCCAGGGACACCGGGGAGTTGTTTTTT. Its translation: CAWSSRDTGELFF.

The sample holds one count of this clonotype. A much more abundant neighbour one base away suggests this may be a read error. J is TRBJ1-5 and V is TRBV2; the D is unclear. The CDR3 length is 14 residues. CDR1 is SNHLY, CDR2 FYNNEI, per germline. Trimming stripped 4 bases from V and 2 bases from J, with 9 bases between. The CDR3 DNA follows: TGTGCCAGCAGTGGGGGAGGGCGCAATCAGCCCCAGCATTTT. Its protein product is CASSGGGRNQPQHF.

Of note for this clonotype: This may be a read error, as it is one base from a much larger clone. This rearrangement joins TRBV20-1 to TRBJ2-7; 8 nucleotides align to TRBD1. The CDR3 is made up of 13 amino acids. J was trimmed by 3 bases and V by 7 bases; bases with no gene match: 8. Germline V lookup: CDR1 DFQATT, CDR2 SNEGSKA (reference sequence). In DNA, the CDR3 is TGCAGTGTTAACCGGGACAGGTGCTACGAGCAGTACTTC. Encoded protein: CSVNRDRCYEQYF.

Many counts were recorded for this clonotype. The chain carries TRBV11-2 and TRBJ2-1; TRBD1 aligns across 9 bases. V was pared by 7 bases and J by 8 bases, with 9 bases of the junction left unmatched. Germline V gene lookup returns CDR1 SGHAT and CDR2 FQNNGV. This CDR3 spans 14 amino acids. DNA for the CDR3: TGTGCCAGCAACCGACGGACAGGGGTCGATGAGCAGTTCTTC. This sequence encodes CASNRRTGVDEQFF.

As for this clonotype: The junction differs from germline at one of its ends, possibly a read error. CDR3 sequence: CTSSYQDSQETQYF. CDR3 in DNA: TGTACCAGCAGTTACCAGGACTCCCAAGAGACTCAGTACTTC. The chain recombines TRBV12-3 or TRBV12-4 with TRBJ2-5; a weak D match, TRBD2 (5 bases). The CDR3 extends over 14 amino acids.

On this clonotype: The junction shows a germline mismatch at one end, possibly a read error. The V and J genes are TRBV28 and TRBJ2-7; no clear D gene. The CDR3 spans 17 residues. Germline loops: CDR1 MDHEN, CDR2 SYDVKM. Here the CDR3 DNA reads TGTGTCAGCAGCCTCCCTTTGGACGGATGGTACTTCTACGAGCAGTATTTC. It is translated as CVSSLPLDGWYFYEQYF.

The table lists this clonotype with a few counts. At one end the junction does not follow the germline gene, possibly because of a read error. The CDR3 loop is CTSSPTSSHEQYF. The DNA for the CDR3 is TGCACCAGCAGCCCAACTAGTTCCCACGAGCAGTACTTC. The rearrangement joins TRBV4-1 to TRBJ2-7; TRBD2 might be the D (5 bases). This CDR3 comprises 13 residues. Germline CDR1 is MGHRA and CDR2 is YSYEKL.

The CDR3 is CDNSLEGNYGYTF. CDR3 sequence (DNA): TGTGACAACAGCTTAGAGGGGAACTATGGCTACACCTTC. The V call is TRBV11-2, the J call TRBJ1-2; tentative D call: TRBD1 (5 bases). Germline CDR1 is SGHAT and CDR2 is FQNNGV. The CDR3 is made up of 13 amino acids. The entire variable domain, with the rest obtained from reference TRBV11-2 and TRBJ1-2, is as follows: EAGVAQSPRYKIIEKRQSVAFWCNPISGHATLYWYQQILGQGPKLLIQFQNNGVVDDSQLPKDRFSAERLKGVDSTLKIQPAKLEDSAVYLCDNSLEGNYGYTFGSGTRLTVV.

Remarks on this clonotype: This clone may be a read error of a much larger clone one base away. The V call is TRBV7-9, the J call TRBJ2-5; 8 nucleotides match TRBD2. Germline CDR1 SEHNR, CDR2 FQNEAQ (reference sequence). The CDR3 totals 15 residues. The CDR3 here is CASNLEAGASETQYF. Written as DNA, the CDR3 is TGTGCCAGCAACTTAGAAGCGGGAGCTTCAGAGACCCAGTACTTC.

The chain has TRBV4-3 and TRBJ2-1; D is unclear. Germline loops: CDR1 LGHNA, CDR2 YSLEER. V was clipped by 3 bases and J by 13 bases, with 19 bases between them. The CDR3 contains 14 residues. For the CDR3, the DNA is TGCGCCAGCAGCCACACAGAGTTGGTCGATGGACAGTTCTTC. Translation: CASSHTELVDGQFF.

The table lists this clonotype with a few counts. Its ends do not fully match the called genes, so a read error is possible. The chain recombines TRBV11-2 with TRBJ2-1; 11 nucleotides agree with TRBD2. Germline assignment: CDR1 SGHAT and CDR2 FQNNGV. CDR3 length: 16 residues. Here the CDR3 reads CASSRWTSGLDNEQFF. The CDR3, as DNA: TGTGCTAGCAGCCGGTGGACTAGCGGGTTAGATAATGAGCAGTTCTTC. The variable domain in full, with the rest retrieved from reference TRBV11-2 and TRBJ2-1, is EAGVAQSPRYKIIEKRQSVAFWCNPISGHATLYWYQQILGQGPKLLIQFQNNGVVDDSQLPKDRFSAERLKGVDSTLKIQPAKLEDSAVYLCASSRWTSGLDNEQFFGPGTRLTVL.

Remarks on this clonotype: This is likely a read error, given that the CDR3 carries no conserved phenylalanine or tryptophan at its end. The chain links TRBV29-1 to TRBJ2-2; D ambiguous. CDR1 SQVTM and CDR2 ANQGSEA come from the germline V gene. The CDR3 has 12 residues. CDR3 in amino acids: CSAVGWTGELFY. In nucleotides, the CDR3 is TGCAGTGCCGTAGGGTGGACCGGCGAGCTGTTTTAT.

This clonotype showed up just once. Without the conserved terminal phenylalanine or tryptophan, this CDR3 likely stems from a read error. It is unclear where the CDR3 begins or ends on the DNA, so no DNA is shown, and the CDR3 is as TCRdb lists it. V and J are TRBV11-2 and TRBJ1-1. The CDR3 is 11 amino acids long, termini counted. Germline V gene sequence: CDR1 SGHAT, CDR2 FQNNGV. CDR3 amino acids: CASSLGTEALS.

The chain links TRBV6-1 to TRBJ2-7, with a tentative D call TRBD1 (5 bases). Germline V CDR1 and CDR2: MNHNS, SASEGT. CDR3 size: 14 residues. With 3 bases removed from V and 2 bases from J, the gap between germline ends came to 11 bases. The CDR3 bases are TGTGCCAGCAGTGACTTGGGGCCACCCTACGAGCAGTACTTC. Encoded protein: CASSDLGPPYEQYF.

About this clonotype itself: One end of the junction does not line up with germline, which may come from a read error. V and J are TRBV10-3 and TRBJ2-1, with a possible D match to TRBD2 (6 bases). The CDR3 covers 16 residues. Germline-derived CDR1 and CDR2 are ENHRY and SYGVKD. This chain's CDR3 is CAISESASGAYNEQFF. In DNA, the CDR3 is TGCGCCATTAGTGAGTCAGCATCGGGAGCCTACAATGAGCAGTTCTTC.

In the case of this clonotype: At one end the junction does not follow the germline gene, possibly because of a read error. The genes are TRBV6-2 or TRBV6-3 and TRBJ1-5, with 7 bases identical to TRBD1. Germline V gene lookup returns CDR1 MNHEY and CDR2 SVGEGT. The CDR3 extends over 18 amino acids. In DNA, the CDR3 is TGTGCCAGCAGTTACGGTGGACAGGCCAAATCTATCAATCAGCTCCAGCATTTT. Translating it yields CASSYGGQAKSINQLQHF.

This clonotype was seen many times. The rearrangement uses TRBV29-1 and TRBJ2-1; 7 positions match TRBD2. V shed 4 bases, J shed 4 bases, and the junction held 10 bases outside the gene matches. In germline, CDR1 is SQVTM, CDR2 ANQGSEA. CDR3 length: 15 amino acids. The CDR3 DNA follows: TGCAGCGTTGGGGGGTCTAGCGGAACGTACAATGAGCAGTTCTTC. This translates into CSVGGSSGTYNEQFF.

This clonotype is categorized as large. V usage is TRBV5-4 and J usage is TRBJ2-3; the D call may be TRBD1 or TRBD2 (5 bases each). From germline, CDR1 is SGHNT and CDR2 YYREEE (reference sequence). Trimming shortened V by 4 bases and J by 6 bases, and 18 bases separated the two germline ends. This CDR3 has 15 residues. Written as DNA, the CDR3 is TGTGCCAGCAGCCCGCCCGGGACGGAGGCGGATACGCAGTATTTT. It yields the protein CASSPPGTEADTQYF.

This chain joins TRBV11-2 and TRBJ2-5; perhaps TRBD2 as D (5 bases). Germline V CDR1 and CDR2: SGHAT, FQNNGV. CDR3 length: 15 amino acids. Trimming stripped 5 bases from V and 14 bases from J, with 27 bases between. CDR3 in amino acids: CASSQIKLGWETYYF. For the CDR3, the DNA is TGTGCCAGCAGCCAGATCAAACTGGGGTGGGAGACCTATTACTTC.

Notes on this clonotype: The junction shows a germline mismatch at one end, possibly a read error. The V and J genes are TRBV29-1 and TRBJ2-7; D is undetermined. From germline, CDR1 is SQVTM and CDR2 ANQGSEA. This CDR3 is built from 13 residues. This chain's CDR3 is CSVEEGSVPRWDF. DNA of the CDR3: TGCAGCGTTGAAGAGGGGTCCGTCCCCCGATGGGACTTC.

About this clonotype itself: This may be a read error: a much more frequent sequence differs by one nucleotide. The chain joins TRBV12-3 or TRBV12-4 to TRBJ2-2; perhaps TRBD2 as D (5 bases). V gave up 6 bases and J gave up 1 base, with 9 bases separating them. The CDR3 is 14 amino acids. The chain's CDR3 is CASSPGMNTGELFF. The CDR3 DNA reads TGTGCCAGCAGCCCGGGAATGAACACCGGGGAGCTGTTTTTT.

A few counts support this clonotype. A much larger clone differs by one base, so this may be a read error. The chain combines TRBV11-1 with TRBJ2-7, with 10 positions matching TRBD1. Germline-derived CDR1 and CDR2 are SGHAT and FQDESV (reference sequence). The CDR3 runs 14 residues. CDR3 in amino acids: CANSRDRGTYEQYF. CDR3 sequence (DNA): TGTGCCAACAGCCGGGACAGGGGAACCTACGAGCAGTACTTC.